The 14 T cell receptor beta chains below were found in one sample sequenced in a study of T cells in Graves' hyperthyroidism and ophthalmopathy. The investigators amplified TCR beta CDR3 regions from RNA transcripts. The TCR CDR3 first-round RT-PCR relied on the HTBI primer set. TCRdb used MiXCR to reprocess the multiplex PCR reads, holding one entry per CDR3 protein. The sample includes about 700,000 distinct CDR3 sequences, roughly 15% seen only once; the top ten take about a tenth. The sample consisted of blood. Receptors originate from a woman between 18 and 29 years old with Graves' hyperthyroidism.

This clonotype was recorded many times. This chain links TRBV2 with TRBJ1-5; D gene unclear. Trimming pared 1 base from V and 3 bases from J, leaving 10 bases between. The CDR3 is 15 residues long. Per germline, CDR1 SNHLY and CDR2 FYNNEI. This CDR3 reads CASSEGGPYNQPQHF. The CDR3 nucleotides are TGTGCCAGCAGTGAAGGAGGTCCCTACAATCAGCCCCAGCATTTT.

This clonotype was recorded many times. This chain uses TRBV6-2 or TRBV6-3 with TRBJ2-1; 10 nucleotides line up with TRBD2. CDR3 length equals 16 residues. With 5 bases clipped from V and 8 bases from J, the junction kept 12 bases outside the gene matches. Germline CDR1 reads MNHEY; CDR2 reads SVGEGT. This chain's CDR3 is CASSPSLAGDWDEQFF. The CDR3 DNA is TGTGCCAGCAGTCCAAGCCTAGCGGGAGATTGGGATGAGCAGTTCTTC.

This clonotype was detected a few times. V usage is TRBV7-9 and J usage is TRBJ2-5; unclear D gene. Germline V gene sequence: CDR1 SEHNR, CDR2 FQNEAQ (reference sequence). The CDR3 extends over 13 amino acids. Trimming took off 4 bases at V and 5 bases at J, with 11 bases between the two ends. This CDR3 reads CASSSDTAETQYF. CDR3 nucleotide sequence: TGTGCCAGCAGCTCAGACACGGCGGAGACCCAGTACTTC.

The table lists this clonotype with many counts. At one boundary the junction diverges from the germline segment, which might be a read error. This chain uses TRBV20-1 with TRBJ2-1; no definite D call. CDR3 length: 13 residues. Germline V gene data show CDR1 as DFQATT and CDR2 as SNEGSKA (reference sequence). As DNA, the CDR3 is TGCAGTGCTCGGTCTCCCTCCGACAATGAGCAGTTCTTC. Translating gives CSARSPSDNEQFF.

The chain combines TRBV20-1 with TRBJ2-3; 8 bases agree with TRBD2. The junction had 10 bases not matched to a gene; V was cut back by 6 bases and J by 5 bases. CDR1 is DFQATT, CDR2 SNEGSKA, per germline (reference sequence). This CDR3 contains 14 residues. CDR3 DNA: TGCAGTGCCCCTCGTGCGGGGGGCCAAGATACGCAGTATTTT. Its translation is CSAPRAGGQDTQYF.

This clonotype showed up just a few times. The rearrangement joins TRBV6-1 to TRBJ2-1; D remains unclear. Looked up from germline, CDR1 is MNHNS and CDR2 is SASEGT. The CDR3 is 16 residues long. V was shortened by 5 bases and J by 0 bases, with 14 bases between the two germline ends. The CDR3 loop reads CASSQRRLASYNEQFF. The CDR3 nucleotides read TGTGCCAGCAGTCAGAGGCGGCTCGCCTCCTACAATGAGCAGTTCTTC.

This rearrangement joins TRBV7-9 to TRBJ2-7, with D possibly TRBD1 on 5 matching bases. The CDR3 runs 14 residues. The ends were cut back, 4 bases at V and 1 base at J, with 11 bases in the middle. Germline V gene data show CDR1 as SEHNR and CDR2 as FQNEAQ (reference sequence). The CDR3 DNA is TGTGCCAGCAGCTCCTGGACAATTTCCTACGAGCAGTACTTC. Protein product: CASSSWTISYEQYF. Full variable domain (missing parts from reference TRBV7-9 and TRBJ2-7): DTGVSQNPRHKITKRGQNVTFRCDPISEHNRLYWYRQTLGQGPEFLTYFQNEAQLEKSRLLSDRFSAERPKGSFSTLEIQRTEQGDSAMYLCASSSWTISYEQYFGPGTRLTVT.

This clonotype was picked up many times. This sequence joins TRBV2 and TRBJ2-3; D might be TRBD2 (6 bases). Germline V gives CDR1 SNHLY, CDR2 FYNNEI. The CDR3 sequence is 15 residues long. The V gene lost 10 bases and the J gene lost 3 bases, with 20 bases spanning the gap. This CDR3 is CATAAGGLVTDTQYF. The CDR3 bases are TGTGCCACCGCCGCTGGGGGACTTGTGACAGATACGCAGTATTTT.

The chain recombines TRBV7-9 with TRBJ2-5, with D tentatively TRBD2 (5 bases). The length of the CDR3 is 13 residues. V was cut by 6 bases and J by 2 bases, with 10 bases left in between. The V gene's germline CDR1 is SEHNR and CDR2 FQNEAQ (reference sequence). In DNA form, the CDR3 reads TGTGCCAGCAGGACCGCGGGTCAAGAGACCCAGTACTTC. Translating it yields CASRTAGQETQYF.

There are a few counts of this clonotype. The chain has TRBV6-2 or TRBV6-3 and TRBJ1-5; no reliable D call. V was pared by 5 bases and J by 7 bases, with 15 bases between. From germline, CDR1 is MNHEY and CDR2 SVGEGT. The CDR3 is 14 residues long. CDR3 sequence (DNA): TGTGCCAGCAGTCTCGGACTCTCGGGGCAGCCCCAGCATTTT. Translating gives CASSLGLSGQPQHF.

The chain combines TRBV3-1 with TRBJ2-7; 7 bases fit TRBD2. Germline lookup yields CDR1 LGHDT and CDR2 YNNKEL (reference sequence). The CDR3 is made up of 16 amino acids. V shed 7 bases, J shed 3 bases, and the junction held 15 bases outside the gene matches. CDR3 nucleotide sequence: TGTGCCAGCAACCCCGGGCTAGCGGTTCCTCACTACGAGCAGTACTTC. Protein product: CASNPGLAVPHYEQYF.

This clonotype was found many times. The chain joins TRBV11-3 to TRBJ2-1; the D gene could be TRBD1 or TRBD2 (5 bases each). There are 14 residues in the CDR3. The germline CDR1 and CDR2 sequences are SGHNT and YENEEA. The V end was cut by 8 bases, the J end by 0 bases, with 11 bases between. This CDR3 reads CASAPGGSYNEQFF. The DNA of the CDR3 is TGTGCCAGCGCCCCTGGGGGCTCCTACAATGAGCAGTTCTTC.

Concerning this clonotype itself: At one end, the junction sequence differs from germline, possibly due to a read error. V usage is TRBV5-1 and J usage is TRBJ1-4, with unresolved D. This CDR3 has 15 amino acids. In germline, CDR1 is SGHRS, CDR2 YFSETQ. The CDR3 region has the DNA TGCGCCAGCAGGGTCACCGACGCAACTAATGAAAAACTGTCTTTT. Translated: CASRVTDATNEKLSF. Based on the CDR3 plus reference TRBV5-1 and TRBJ1-4, the full variable domain is KAGVTQTPRYLIKTRGQQVTLSCSPISGHRSVSWYQQTPGQGLQFLFEYFSETQRNKGNFPGRFSGRQFSNSRSEMNVSTLELGDSALYLCASRVTDATNEKLSFGSGTQLSVL.

This clonotype was observed at least ten times. The chain combines TRBV4-1 with TRBJ1-1, with D possibly matching TRBD1 (5 bases). The V gene's germline CDR1 is MGHRA and CDR2 YSYEKL. CDR3 length: 15 amino acids. The V end lost 4 bases, the J end lost 5 bases, and 17 bases lay between the germline ends. Here the CDR3 DNA reads TGCGCCAGCAGCCCCCCTCTGGGGCGAGGGACTGAAGCTTTCTTT. This encodes CASSPPLGRGTEAFF.